This T cell receptor (beta chain) was profiled in a study of graft-versus-host responses after intestinal transplantation (dated by TCRdb to about 2021). At the level of the whole study: Recipients received multivisceral, liver-intestinal, or isolated intestinal transplants. Anti-thymocyte globulin induction was given to all recipients, followed by maintenance tacrolimus and steroids for around three years. After intestinal transplantation, graft-versus-host and host-versus-graft alloreactive T cell clones in the graft, circulation and bone marrow were tracked using bulk TCR-beta CDR3 sequencing. To identify alloreactive clones, pre-transplant mixed lymphocyte reaction products were sequenced and compared with unstimulated pre-transplant donor and recipient T cells. Of the roughly 26 intestinal transplant recipients enrolled in the cohort, one of whom was a retransplant, a few patients without pretransplant specimens were excluded. Donor T cell macrochimerism was defined as a peak of at least 4% donor T cells among recipient peripheral blood mononuclear cells. Samples from a few later patients were sequenced in-house on an Illumina MiSeq with MiXCR processing rather than by the commercial service. The research as a whole found: Early after transplant, peak levels of circulating GvH clones were associated with declines in HvG clones. The relatively low number and heterogeneity of intestinal transplant patients limited the conclusions. GvH clones were detected in recipient bone marrow, and some of these GvH clones were observed earlier in ileal mucosa or blood, consistent with an intestinal mucosal origin. High GvH to HvG T cell clonal ratios were observed in the allografts of patients with donor T cell macrochimerism.

The CDR3 contains 15 residues, cysteine and phenylalanine counted. The entry retains the CDR3 DNA only, 45 bases that are in frame from base 1. The germline V gene (reference sequence) specifies SGHNT as CDR1 and YYREEE as CDR2. Trimming accounts for 3 bases at V and 3 bases at J, while the number of junction bases matched to no gene is 5. Intraepithelial and lamina propria lymphocytes were isolated from graft specimens using dithiothreitol, EDTA incubations and collagenase D digestion. Bulk TCR-beta sequencing was performed on serial intestinal graft biopsy specimens collected as late as 600 days after transplant. Regarding this clone: Its antigen is unknown. Base qualities are not provided; no much larger clone lies one nucleotide away.

The method behind the library was the immunoSEQ multiplex PCR assay. For most patients, high-throughput TCR-beta CDR3 sequencing of genomic DNA was performed by Adaptive Biotechnologies. The authors' analysis ran thus. TCR sequencing data for around 19 patients were retrieved from Adaptive's ImmunoSEQ software; three other patients were processed with MiXCR and VDJtools. CDR3 nucleotide sequences shared between donor and recipient were removed because the origin of such sequences could not be assigned. To count as alloreactive, a clone needed at least 2-fold expansion over unstimulated cells and a minimum CFSE-low frequency of 0.002% (template counts) or 0.001% (read counts). Clones detected in sequenced pre-transplant spleen, lymph node, or MLR CFSE-low populations of the donor or recipient were defined as mappable. Cumulative frequency of alloreactive clones was calculated as a percentage of all sequences weighted by copy number. TCRdb retrieved this table from immuneACCESS and kept in-frame rearrangements only. Not all clones are present; in checked studies, unresolved V genes account for under half, and no reason is known for the remainder. That table is the source of V, J and clone size, and D and trimming were worked out from the DNA. This sample is represented by about 18,000 clones; 65% to 90% of them were singletons. Over 3% of the sample is taken by the ten largest.

The sequence was obtained from a human patient who received an intestinal transplant, so some T cells may come from the graft donor. Material: ileum tissue, obtained around 600 days after intestinal transplantation. Recombination joined TRBV5-4 with TRBJ2-2, with 7 junctional bases fitting TRBD2. The nucleotide sequence is given as TGTGCCAGCAGCTGGGGTGCGGGGGACACCGGGGAGCTGTTTTTT. It encodes CASSWGAGDTGELFF.